This TCR beta chain stems from a study of shared clonotypes between healthy human individuals. Naive CD8 cells were CD45RO-negative, positively selected for CCR7, excluding terminally differentiated effector memory CD45RA+ cells. All donors qualified as healthy HIV-negative adults and had experienced no recent acute infections or vaccinations. A word on this clone: Its specificity is not known.

V was trimmed by 3 bases and J by 5 bases, leaving 11 bases between them. CDR1 ENHRY and CDR2 SYGVKD come from the germline V gene. The CDR3 is 13 residues long. Across several immunoSEQ plates, the genomic DNA of each subset was split evenly. Some clones are missing from TCRdb's copy, which holds only in-frame ones; the method was immunoSEQ multiplex PCR. The sample shows approximately 810,000 clones, 90% to 95% of them seen only once. Whole-study results and caveats: Sampling covered blood only; tissue repertoires likely differ.

This chain connects TRBV10-3 to TRBJ2-7; no firm D call. This receptor was taken from a man aged 30 to 39 in good health. The material sequenced was naive CD8+ T cells sorted from blood. This CDR3 reads CAISEPERNEQYF. The CDR3 bases are TGTGCCATCAGTGAACCCGAAAGGAACGAGCAGTACTTC.